This TCR beta chain was captured by sequencing in a study of identical twins. Per germline, CDR1 LNHDA and CDR2 SQIVND (reference sequence). The V and J ends lost 4 bases and 2 bases, in that order; junction bases with no gene match: 5. This CDR3 spans 15 amino acids. This clonotype has just a few counts. Each CDR3 protein gets one entry after TCRdb re-called the 5' RACE reads with MiXCR. The sample comprises roughly 250,000 distinct CDR3 sequences, approximately 7.3% of which are singletons, and about 5.8% rests with the top ten. The same data also contributed to another study, on yellow fever vaccine responses in identical twins.

The sample comprised CD8+ T cells sorted from blood. V usage is TRBV19 and J usage is TRBJ2-7, with TRBD1 matching 10 bases. The clonotype comes from a woman younger than 35 in good health. CDR3 residues: CASSTATGGPYEQYF. In DNA form, the CDR3 reads TGTGCCAGTAGTACGGCGACAGGGGGCCCCTACGAGCAGTACTTC.